One sample yielded the 3 T cell receptor beta chains listed below, sequenced in a study of cytomegalovirus exposure and HLA in healthy donors. The study ran its PCR with 60 Vbeta and 13 Jbeta primers. The method was immunoSEQ multiplex PCR; TCRdb's version includes in-frame clones alone and lacks a portion of them. The table lists approximately 100,000 clones, around three quarters of them singletons. Input material: PBMCs. These receptors originate from a man aged 40-55 years in good health and CMV-seropositive.

The V and J genes are TRBV18 and TRBJ2-1; 10 bases are a match to TRBD2. Germline CDR1 reads KGHSH; CDR2 reads LQKENI. With V trimmed by 3 bases and J by 3 bases, 5 bases remained unmatched. The CDR3 extends over 16 amino acids. The CDR3 loop reads CASSPRPSGGYNEQFF. As DNA, the CDR3 is TGTGCCAGCTCACCGCGACCTAGCGGGGGCTACAATGAGCAGTTCTTC.

The V gene is TRBV25-1, the J gene TRBJ2-2; 7 nucleotides agree with TRBD1. CDR1 MGHDK and CDR2 SYGVNS come from the germline V gene. The CDR3 covers 16 residues. The V segment lost 6 bases and the J segment 1 base; nucleotides outside the gene matches: 8. This CDR3 is CASRISGTVNTGELFF. The CDR3 DNA follows: TGTGCCAGCAGAATCTCCGGGACAGTGAACACCGGGGAGCTGTTTTTT.

This clone was recorded a few times. This chain joins TRBV6-5 and TRBJ2-1; unclear D gene. Germline-derived CDR1 and CDR2 are MNHEY and SVGAGI. Trimming took 0 bases from V and 1 from J, leaving 4 bases between them. The CDR3 has 14 residues. The DNA of the CDR3 is TGTGCCAGCAGTTACTCGACTTCCTACAATGAGCAGTTCTTC. This translates into CASSYSTSYNEQFF.